This T cell receptor beta chain was recorded in a study of blood T cells in healthy people across ages. Whole-study findings and limits: A roughly linear age-dependent decrease characterized TCR beta diversity per million T cells.

Germline V lookup: CDR1 MNHEY, CDR2 SMNVEV (reference sequence). V lost 3 bases and J 8 bases, leaving 10 bases between the germline ends. The CDR3 is 13 residues long. Sample donors were healthy Caucasian individuals that came from Russia, aged roughly 6 to 95. Isolation per sample recovered at least 6 million PBMCs. In the case of this clonotype: The antigen remains undetermined.

PCR was performed a second time for roughly 7 to 12 cycles using a sample-barcoded 5' primer and a J-beta primer mix. Every molecule of cDNA carried a tag from a template-switch adaptor with 12 random nucleotides. TCRdb reanalysed the 5' RACE reads using MiXCR and keeps one entry per CDR3 protein. Here the sample spans 850,000 to 1,000,000 distinct CDR3 sequences, roughly half being singletons. Sequenced: blood. This clonotype was sampled from a woman aged 60 to 75 in good health. The J gene is TRBJ1-4, the V gene TRBV27; no reliable D call. This CDR3 is CASSFPREEKLFF. The CDR3 DNA reads TGTGCCAGCAGTTTCCCTCGAGAAGAAAAACTGTTTTTT.